The 20 T cell receptor beta chains below come from one sample, sequenced in a study of blood T cell repertoires in COVID-19. TCRdb's table, derived via immunoSEQ multiplex PCR, lists solely in-frame clones and lacks some. The repertoire holds 150,000 to 200,000 clones, with about 88% as singletons. The specimen was PBMCs or T cells enriched from blood (not recorded which). Receptors were obtained from a woman in her 40s with acute COVID-19.

The J gene is TRBJ2-1, the V gene TRBV7-8; maybe TRBD2 (6 bases). Germline V gene lookup returns CDR1 SGHVS and CDR2 FQNEAQ. V lost 5 bases to trimming and J lost 12 bases, with 14 bases between them. The CDR3 runs to 12 residues. The CDR3 region is CASSLLAHPQFF. The CDR3 nucleotides are TGTGCCAGCAGCCTACTAGCACATCCGCAGTTCTTC.

The chain is built from TRBV27 and TRBJ2-1; the match to TRBD1 covers 11 bases. With V trimmed by 5 bases and J by 7 bases, 7 bases remained unmatched. CDR1 MNHEY and CDR2 SMNVEV come from the germline V gene (reference sequence). The CDR3 contains 15 residues. The CDR3 DNA is TGTGCCAGCAGTCCTGGGACAGGGGGTGCAAATGAGCAGTTCTTC. Encoded protein: CASSPGTGGANEQFF.

The chain combines TRBV2 with TRBJ1-4, with D unresolved. Germline values: CDR1 SNHLY, CDR2 FYNNEI. This CDR3 has 15 residues. The V end was cut by 1 base, the J end by 0 bases, with 6 bases between. CDR3 amino acids: CASSEGAATNEKLFF. In DNA, the CDR3 is TGTGCCAGCAGTGAAGGCGCCGCAACTAATGAAAAACTGTTTTTT.

This clone was picked up many times. The chain has TRBV27 and TRBJ2-4; TRBD2 aligns across 7 bases. Germline-derived CDR1 and CDR2 are MNHEY and SMNVEV (reference sequence). Trimming cost V 3 bases and J 3 bases; bases outside gene matches: 5. The CDR3 is 15 residues long. CDR3 region: CASSFLADGKNIQYF. The CDR3 coding sequence is TGTGCCAGCAGTTTCCTAGCGGACGGCAAAAACATTCAGTACTTC.

The J gene is TRBJ2-5, the V gene TRBV7-9; 7 positions match TRBD2. Losses at the gene ends were 5 bases for V and 1 base for J; bases not matched to a gene: 1. Germline CDR1 and CDR2: SEHNR and FQNEAQ (reference sequence). The CDR3 is 13 amino acids. The CDR3 DNA reads as TGTGCCAGCAGCCGGACTAGCCAAGAGACCCAGTACTTC. Protein product: CASSRTSQETQYF.

V usage is TRBV4-3 and J usage is TRBJ2-7; D is unclear. The CDR3 covers 15 residues. Germline assignment: CDR1 LGHNA and CDR2 YSLEER. V was shortened by 0 bases and J by 2 bases, with 11 bases between the two germline ends. This chain's CDR3 is CASSQEEQGPYEQYF. DNA for the CDR3: TGCGCCAGCAGCCAAGAGGAGCAAGGCCCCTACGAGCAGTACTTC.

The chain combines TRBV5-3 with TRBJ2-1; the D is unclear. TRBV5-3 is sorted into the ORF group, with uncertain function. V was shortened by 1 base and J by 0 bases, with 11 bases between the two germline ends. The CDR3 covers 16 residues. This CDR3 is CARSLPRDSSYNEQFF. In DNA, the CDR3 is TGTGCCAGAAGCTTGCCTCGCGATAGCTCCTACAATGAGCAGTTCTTC.

In this sample, this clone turned up once. This rearrangement joins TRBV29-1 to TRBJ2-7, with a weak D call TRBD2 (5 bases). The germline gives CDR1 SQVTM, CDR2 ANQGSEA. The CDR3 extends over 13 amino acids. Between the trimmed V and J ends, which lost 4 bases and 7 bases, there was a span of 17 bases. The CDR3 loop is CSVGPGETGEQYF. DNA of the CDR3: TGCAGCGTTGGGCCCGGGGAAACGGGGGAGCAGTACTTC.

The rearrangement links TRBV14 to TRBJ1-2; 10 nucleotides line up with TRBD1. The CDR3 runs to 16 residues. Germline CDR1 and CDR2: SGHDN and FVKESK. With V trimmed by 5 bases and J by 3 bases, 9 bases remained unmatched. The CDR3 loop reads CASSKAPGTGDYGYTF. The CDR3 nucleotides are TGTGCCAGCAGCAAAGCACCCGGGACAGGGGACTATGGCTACACCTTC.

The V and J genes are TRBV3-1 (or the pseudogene TRBV3-2) and TRBJ1-4, with TRBD1 as a possible D gene (6 bases). Deletions cut 0 bases from V and 2 bases from J, with 10 bases between. This CDR3 has 16 residues. The germline V gene encodes CDR1 LGHDT and CDR2 YNNKEL (reference sequence). The CDR3 region has the DNA TGTGCCAGCAGCCAAGATACAGGGTCGACTAATGAAAAACTGTTTTTT. The encoded protein is CASSQDTGSTNEKLFF.

The gene calls are TRBV3-1 (or the pseudogene TRBV3-2) and TRBJ1-1, with TRBD1 identical over 8 bases. CDR1 is LGHDT, CDR2 YNNKEL, per germline (reference sequence). CDR3 length: 17 amino acids. V trimming: 1 base; J trimming: 5 bases; junction bases outside the gene matches: 12. CDR3 region: CASSQGPGGVGWTEAFF. The DNA of the CDR3 is TGTGCCAGCAGCCAAGGCCCAGGGGGCGTAGGTTGGACTGAAGCTTTCTTT.

This clone was counted a few times. The rearrangement links TRBV19 to TRBJ2-3; D possibly corresponds to TRBD1 (5 bases). Trimming shortened V by 3 bases and J by 7 bases, and 17 bases separated the two germline ends. Germline loops: CDR1 LNHDA, CDR2 SQIVND (reference sequence). This CDR3 has 15 amino acids. The CDR3 DNA reads TGTGCCAGTAGTATCGGCGTGGGGCTATCTTATACGCAGTATTTT. Its protein is CASSIGVGLSYTQYF.

This sequence joins TRBV28 and TRBJ2-2; the D gene is possibly TRBD2 (5 bases). There are 11 residues in the CDR3. V dropped 9 bases and J dropped 6 bases, with 8 bases sitting between them. Germline CDR1 and CDR2: MDHEN and SYDVKM. The CDR3 here is CASSGAGELFF. CDR3 coding DNA: TGTGCCAGTTCCGGGGCCGGGGAGCTGTTTTTT.

The chain combines TRBV9 with TRBJ2-1; 8 nucleotides agree with TRBD2. The CDR3 runs 15 residues. Trimming cost V 1 base and J 3 bases; bases outside gene matches: 3. CDR1 is SGDLS, CDR2 YYNGEE, per germline. This chain's CDR3 is CASSVNGRDYNEQFF. In DNA form, the CDR3 reads TGTGCCAGCAGCGTAAACGGGAGGGACTACAATGAGCAGTTCTTC.

The chain has TRBV9 and TRBJ2-7; the match to TRBD1 covers 7 bases. The CDR3 sequence is 16 residues long. V was clipped by 1 base and J by 7 bases; unmatched bases: 14. The germline V gene has CDR1 SGDLS and CDR2 YYNGEE. The CDR3 sequence is CASSVSPQGVPWEQYF. For the CDR3, the DNA is TGTGCCAGCAGCGTATCTCCGCAGGGGGTTCCCTGGGAGCAGTACTTC. The full variable domain, rest sourced from reference TRBV9 and TRBJ2-7, is DSGVTQTPKHLITATGQRVTLRCSPRSGDLSVYWYQQSLDQGLQFLIQYYNGEERAKGNILERFSAQQFPDLHSELNLSSLELGDSALYFCASSVSPQGVPWEQYFGPGTRLTVT.

The chain recombines TRBV18 with TRBJ2-3; 7 bases are a match to TRBD2. V was clipped by 5 bases and J by 5 bases; unmatched bases: 13. Looked up from germline, CDR1 is KGHSH and CDR2 is LQKENI. The CDR3 contains 16 residues. CDR3 nucleotides: TGTGCCAGCTCATACAGAGCGGGATCCGGAATAGATACGCAGTATTTT. Protein sequence: CASSYRAGSGIDTQYF.

The chain employs TRBV27 and TRBJ2-7; TRBD1 matches 9 bases. The CDR3 is 15 residues long. J was trimmed by 2 bases and V by 7 bases; bases with no gene match: 9. Germline V gene lookup returns CDR1 MNHEY and CDR2 SMNVEV (reference sequence). This CDR3 is CASTAQGAGAYEQYF. The CDR3 DNA reads as TGTGCCAGCACCGCACAGGGGGCTGGGGCCTACGAGCAGTACTTC.

The V call is TRBV7-9, the J call TRBJ1-6; a possible D gene is TRBD1 (6 bases). The V end lost 2 bases, the J end lost 5 bases, and 10 bases lay between the germline ends. The germline V gene encodes CDR1 SEHNR and CDR2 FQNEAQ (reference sequence). The CDR3 loop spans 15 amino acids. CDR3 region: CASSLLGAHNSPLHF. Written as DNA, the CDR3 is TGTGCCAGCAGCTTACTGGGGGCGCATAATTCACCCCTCCACTTT.

This chain links TRBV3-1 (or the pseudogene TRBV3-2) with TRBJ2-3; a possible D gene is TRBD2 (7 bases). Germline-derived CDR1 and CDR2 are LGHDT and YNNKEL (reference sequence). V was shortened by 4 bases and J by 2 bases, with 13 bases between the two germline ends. The CDR3 is made up of 15 amino acids. The CDR3 loop reads CASSPPGGHTDTQYF. CDR3 DNA sequence: TGTGCCAGCAGCCCCCCCGGGGGGCACACAGATACGCAGTATTTT.

The chain couples TRBV2 to TRBJ2-7; possible D gene TRBD1, 5 bases. V was cut by 5 bases and J by 2 bases, with 7 bases left in between. Germline V CDR1 and CDR2: SNHLY, FYNNEI. This CDR3 has 12 amino acids. The CDR3 sequence: CASSRTTYEQYF. In DNA, the CDR3 is TGTGCCAGCAGTCGGACAACCTACGAGCAGTACTTC.